The present entry profiles one T cell receptor (beta chain) with its context. The antigen is unknown. Source study methods: With immunoSEQ giving junction-only sequences and no quality scores, filtering differed. Using immunoSEQ multiplex PCR, the repertoire was profiled, and TCRdb retains in-frame clones only, with some absent. V and J calls plus clone size are reproduced from that table; the DNA served to infer D and trimming. The sample lists about 1 million clones; around four fifths were seen once. This sample stems from a study of shared clonotypes between healthy human individuals. Study overall: There were three CD4 naive, three CD4 memory, two CD8 naive and one CD8 memory plates per donor. Study results and limitations: Rarefaction exposed incomplete sorted-subset sequencing despite large depth.

This CDR3 comprises 16 residues. The V segment lost 3 bases and the J segment 6 bases; nucleotides outside the gene matches: 5. Germline V gives CDR1 SGHAT, CDR2 FQNNGV. This clonotype was sampled from a man younger than 30 in good health. Sequencing was carried out using memory CD4+ T cells sorted from blood. Subset indicated: CD45RA-negative fraction. The chain is built from TRBV11-2 and TRBJ2-4; 13 nucleotides agree with TRBD2. The CDR3 nucleotides are TGTGCCAGCAGCTTCGGACTAGCGGGGGCTCTAAACATTCAGTACTTC. This encodes CASSFGLAGALNIQYF.